This T cell receptor beta chain was captured in a study of blood T cell repertoires in COVID-19. About the study: Material from acute and convalescent COVID-19 was sourced from the United States, Italy and Spain. Sources were T cells, B-cell-depleted T cells, or PBMCs; the material itself was cDNA or gDNA.

In the original processing: It was from reference gene primer amplification that nucleated cell counts were estimated. TCRdb keeps only in-frame clones here, not all; method: immunoSEQ multiplex PCR. V, J and clone size were drawn from that table, and D and trimming were deduced from the DNA. This table holds approximately 240,000 clones, around four fifths found once. The CDR3 contains 16 residues. Germline V gives CDR1 SNHLY, CDR2 FYNNEI. Losses at the gene ends were 2 bases for V and 7 bases for J; bases not matched to a gene: 13. This TCR derives from a woman aged 55-69 years with active or convalescent COVID-19. The specimen sequenced was peripheral blood. The chain joins TRBV2 to TRBJ2-5, with 7 bases fitting TRBD1. The CDR3 sequence is CASSELRGRSQGTQYF. CDR3 nucleotide sequence: TGTGCCAGCAGTGAATTGAGGGGGCGCAGCCAGGGGACCCAGTACTTC.